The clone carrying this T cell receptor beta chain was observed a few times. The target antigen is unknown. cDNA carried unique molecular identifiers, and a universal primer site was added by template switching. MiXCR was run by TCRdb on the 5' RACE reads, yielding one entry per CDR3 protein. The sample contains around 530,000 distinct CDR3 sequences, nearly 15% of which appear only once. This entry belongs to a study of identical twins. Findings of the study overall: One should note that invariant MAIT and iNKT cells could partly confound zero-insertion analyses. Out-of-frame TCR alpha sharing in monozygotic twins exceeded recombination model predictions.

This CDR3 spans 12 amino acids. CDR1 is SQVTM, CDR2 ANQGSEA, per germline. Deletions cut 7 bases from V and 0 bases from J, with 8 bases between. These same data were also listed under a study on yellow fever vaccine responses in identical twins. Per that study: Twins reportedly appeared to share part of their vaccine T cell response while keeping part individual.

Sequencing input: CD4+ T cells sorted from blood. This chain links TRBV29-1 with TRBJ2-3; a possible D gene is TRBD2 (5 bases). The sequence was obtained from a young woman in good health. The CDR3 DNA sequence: TGCAGCGGACGGACTAGCACAGATACGCAGTATTTT. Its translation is CSGRTSTDTQYF.